Shown below are 27 T cell receptor beta chains from a single sample sequenced in a study of shared clonotypes between healthy human individuals. Profiling relied on immunoSEQ multiplex PCR, and the TCRdb table lists in-frame clones only, not all of them. The sample has more than 2 million clones, about 95% seen once. The naive CD8 subset, CD45RO-negative cells positively selected for CCR7, excluded terminally differentiated effector memory CD45RA+ cells. The sequenced sample was naive CD8+ T cells sorted from blood. These receptors were collected from a man between 18 and 35 years old in good health.

Of note for this clone: The sample has other DNA sequences that encode this CDR3 too. The V and J genes are TRBV4-1 and TRBJ2-7; D is undetermined. The CDR3 sequence is 13 residues long. Trimming took 3 bases from V and 1 from J, leaving 7 bases between them. Germline V gene data show CDR1 as MGHRA and CDR2 as YSYEKL. The CDR3 bases are TGCGCCAGCAGCCAGGCTGTTTCCTACGAGCAGTACTTC. It translates to CASSQAVSYEQYF.

V usage is TRBV6-1 and J usage is TRBJ2-1; tentative D call: TRBD2 (5 bases). CDR1 and CDR2 from the germline V gene are MNHNS and SASEGT. There are 14 residues in the CDR3. Trimming removed 6 bases at V and 8 bases at J, with 17 bases between. The CDR3 DNA reads as TGTGCCAGCAGGTGGACGGGGAAATATGATGAGCAGTTCTTC. This encodes CASRWTGKYDEQFF.

The CDR3 nucleotides read TGTGCTAGTGGTAGCGCCGGGACTAGGATACAAGAGACCCAGTACTTC. Translating gives CASGSAGTRIQETQYF. The gene calls are TRBV12-5 and TRBJ2-5; 8 bases are shared with TRBD2. Per the germline V gene, CDR1 is LGHNT and CDR2 is FRNRAP. The CDR3 extends over 16 amino acids. With V trimmed by 5 bases and J by 2 bases, 10 bases remained unmatched.

This chain links TRBV5-1 with TRBJ1-1; tentatively, D is TRBD1 (6 bases). The length of the CDR3 is 14 residues. Germline values: CDR1 SGHRS, CDR2 YFSETQ. V was trimmed by 3 bases and J by 11 bases, leaving 20 bases between them. CDR3 nucleotides: TGCGCCAGCAGCTATCGGACAGACCCCATTGAGGCTTTCTTT. This translates into CASSYRTDPIEAFF.

A single count supports this clone. The J gene is TRBJ1-1, the V gene TRBV7-2; perhaps TRBD1 as D (5 bases). The CDR3 runs 16 residues. Germline-derived CDR1 and CDR2 are SGHTA and FQGNSA. The germline V and J ends were trimmed by 0 bases and 3 bases, with 14 bases remaining between them. The CDR3 spells CASSLAKGAQDTEAFF. CDR3 DNA sequence: TGTGCCAGCAGCTTAGCGAAAGGGGCTCAAGACACTGAAGCTTTCTTT.

This clone has just one count. The rearrangement joins TRBV6-6 to TRBJ2-2; 8 bases are a match to TRBD2. CDR1 is MNHNY, CDR2 SVGAGI, per germline (reference sequence). This CDR3 contains 13 residues. V lost 11 bases, J lost 2 bases, and 4 bases stayed unmatched. The CDR3 loop is CAAREVNTGELFF. The CDR3 DNA reads TGTGCCGCGCGGGAGGTCAACACCGGGGAGCTGTTTTTT.

The chain couples TRBV6-1 to TRBJ2-2; D uncertain. This CDR3 spans 13 amino acids. Between the trimmed V and J ends, which lost 5 bases and 5 bases, there was a span of 9 bases. Germline assignment: CDR1 MNHNS and CDR2 SASEGT. CDR3 region: CASSITDTGELFF. The CDR3 DNA follows: TGTGCCAGCAGTATAACGGATACCGGGGAGCTGTTTTTT.

The chain combines TRBV6-6 with TRBJ2-7; no clear D gene. Germline loops: CDR1 MNHNY, CDR2 SVGAGI (reference sequence). The CDR3 totals 12 residues. The V end was cut by 5 bases, the J end by 2 bases, with 7 bases between. CDR3 DNA: TGTGCCAGCAGTCCCAGTACCTACGAGCAGTACTTC. Encoded protein: CASSPSTYEQYF.

The V gene is TRBV29-1, the J gene TRBJ1-4; maybe TRBD1 (5 bases). The germline gives CDR1 SQVTM, CDR2 ANQGSEA. Trimming removed 5 bases from V and 4 bases from J, with 14 bases in between. The CDR3 covers 14 residues. CDR3 sequence: CSVLTSGGNEKLFF. CDR3 DNA: TGCAGCGTTTTAACCTCTGGGGGTAATGAAAAACTGTTTTTT.

This clone was counted a single time. This CDR3 reads CASSLTVGQSEGYTF. CDR3 coding DNA: TGTGCCAGCAGTTTAACTGTGGGACAGAGCGAGGGCTACACCTTC. This chain joins TRBV27 and TRBJ1-2; TRBD1 matches at 7 bases. V dropped 2 bases and J dropped 8; count of bases not matched to a gene: 11. The CDR3 spans 15 residues. Per the germline V gene, CDR1 is MNHEY and CDR2 is SMNVEV (reference sequence).

This chain joins TRBV4-3 and TRBJ2-1; 8 bases are shared with TRBD2. The junction had 5 bases not matched to a gene; V was cut back by 0 bases and J by 1 base. This CDR3 spans 17 amino acids. CDR1 and CDR2 from the germline V gene are LGHNA and YSLEER. DNA for the CDR3: TGCGCCAGCAGCCAAGATACTAGCGGTGGTTCCTACAATGAGCAGTTCTTC. Translating gives CASSQDTSGGSYNEQFF.

The rearrangement uses TRBV2 and TRBJ2-4, with D possibly TRBD2 on 6 matching bases. This CDR3 comprises 17 residues. Between the trimmed V and J ends, which lost 1 base and 2 bases, there was a span of 15 bases. Germline loops: CDR1 SNHLY, CDR2 FYNNEI. The CDR3 nucleotides are TGTGCCAGCAGTGAAGAACTCGGGGGTTTTACCAAAAACATTCAGTACTTC. It is translated as CASSEELGGFTKNIQYF.

The chain recombines TRBV29-1 with TRBJ2-1; TRBD2 matches at 12 bases. The CDR3 extends over 15 amino acids. V dropped 7 bases and J dropped 6; count of bases not matched to a gene: 10. CDR1 is SQVTM and CDR2 is ANQGSEA in the germline V gene. CDR3 loop: CSATILAGGLNEQFF. The CDR3 DNA reads TGCAGCGCGACTATTCTAGCGGGAGGGCTCAATGAGCAGTTCTTC.

This sequence joins TRBV4-2 and TRBJ2-1, with TRBD2 matching 8 bases. Germline V CDR1 and CDR2: LGHNA, YNFKEQ. The J segment lost 8 bases and the V segment lost 4 bases, leaving 10 bases of the junction unmatched. The CDR3 length is 15 residues. The chain's CDR3 is CASSPETSVLYEQFF. In DNA form, the CDR3 reads TGTGCCAGCAGCCCGGAGACTAGCGTTCTCTATGAGCAGTTCTTC.

This rearrangement joins TRBV4-1 to TRBJ2-7; 7 positions match TRBD2. Germline V CDR1 and CDR2: MGHRA, YSYEKL. The CDR3 sequence is 17 residues long. V gave up 6 bases and J gave up 0 bases; unmatched junction bases: 14. The CDR3 sequence is CASSLVSGVGNSYEQYF. The CDR3 DNA follows: TGCGCCAGCAGTTTAGTAAGCGGGGTGGGGAACTCCTACGAGCAGTACTTC.

The gene calls are TRBV30 and TRBJ1-1; D perhaps matches TRBD1 (5 bases). CDR1 and CDR2 (germline): GTSNPN, SVGIG (reference sequence). The CDR3 is 17 residues long. V was pared by 4 bases and J by 0 bases, with 21 bases between. This CDR3 reads CAWTQVGGAPMNTEAFF. The DNA of the CDR3 is TGTGCCTGGACCCAGGTTGGAGGGGCCCCCATGAACACTGAAGCTTTCTTT.

The CDR3 DNA reads as TGCGCCAGCAGCCAAGAGCCACGGCTAACCACAGAGACCCAGTACTTC. Protein sequence: CASSQEPRLTTETQYF. V is TRBV4-3 and J is TRBJ2-5; D unresolved. V was shortened by 0 bases and J by 4 bases, with 15 bases between the two germline ends. CDR3 length equals 16 residues. CDR1 and CDR2 from the germline V gene are LGHNA and YSLEER.

This chain joins TRBV6-1 and TRBJ1-1; 7 bases map to TRBD1. The CDR3 runs 15 residues. Germline assignment: CDR1 MNHNS and CDR2 SASEGT. V lost 6 bases and J lost 0; bases outside the gene matches: 7. The CDR3 protein is CASRPRDSLNTEAFF. CDR3 nucleotides: TGTGCCAGCAGACCACGGGACAGCTTGAACACTGAAGCTTTCTTT.

With regard to this clone: The sample holds other DNA sequences that translate to the same CDR3. The V call is TRBV7-9, the J call TRBJ2-5; 12 bases line up with TRBD2. Germline V gene lookup returns CDR1 SEHNR and CDR2 FQNEAQ (reference sequence). V lost 1 base and J lost 2; bases outside the gene matches: 2. There are 16 residues in the CDR3. The CDR3 nucleotides are TGTGCCAGCAGCTTAGTTCTAGCGGGAGGGCAAGAGACCCAGTACTTC. It codes for CASSLVLAGGQETQYF.

The V call is TRBV9, the J call TRBJ2-7; no clear D gene. The germline V gene has CDR1 SGDLS and CDR2 YYNGEE. V lost 3 bases to trimming and J lost 5 bases, with 9 bases between them. The CDR3 runs 12 residues. The CDR3 loop reads CASSGSLDEQYF. CDR3 nucleotide sequence: TGTGCCAGCAGCGGGAGCTTGGACGAGCAGTACTTC.

The V gene is TRBV19, the J gene TRBJ1-2; no firm D call. Trimming shortened V by 6 bases and J by 4 bases, and 15 bases separated the two germline ends. Per germline, CDR1 LNHDA and CDR2 SQIVND (reference sequence). The CDR3 is made up of 14 amino acids. CDR3 nucleotides: TGTGCCAGTAGCCATGGACGATTTTTCTATGGCTACACCTTC. This translates into CASSHGRFFYGYTF.

The chain links TRBV19 to TRBJ2-3; 7 bases line up with TRBD1. The CDR3 extends over 15 amino acids. The germline V gene encodes CDR1 LNHDA and CDR2 SQIVND (reference sequence). V lost 5 bases, J lost 1 base, and 6 bases stayed unmatched. CDR3 in DNA: TGTGCCAGTAGTGCACAGGGGTCACGCACAGATACGCAGTATTTT. Translation: CASSAQGSRTDTQYF.

The rearrangement joins TRBV5-6 to TRBJ2-1; 14 positions agree with TRBD2. Per the germline V gene, CDR1 is SGHDT and CDR2 is YYEEEE. This CDR3 region has 16 residues. V was pared by 0 bases and J by 10 bases, with 6 bases of the junction left unmatched. CDR3: CASSLDPGLAGVEQFF. The CDR3, as DNA: TGTGCCAGCAGCTTGGACCCGGGACTAGCGGGAGTAGAGCAGTTCTTC.

The chain employs TRBV7-9 and TRBJ2-7; 9 bases agree with TRBD1. The CDR3 contains 15 residues. Germline trimming cut 5 bases from V and 2 bases from J; bases unmatched to any gene: 7. CDR1 SEHNR and CDR2 FQNEAQ come from the germline V gene (reference sequence). The CDR3 loop reads CASSPVDRGPYEQYF. The CDR3 bases are TGTGCCAGCAGCCCGGTGGACAGGGGCCCCTACGAGCAGTACTTC.

Details on this clone: Other DNA sequences in the sample encode the same CDR3. The chain recombines TRBV15 with TRBJ1-4; 7 nucleotides line up with TRBD1. There are 15 residues in the CDR3. The junction had 1 base not matched to a gene; V was cut back by 0 bases and J by 3 bases. The germline gives CDR1 LNHNV, CDR2 YYDKDF (reference sequence). Here the CDR3 reads CATSREGTANEKLFF. In DNA form, the CDR3 reads TGTGCCACCAGCAGAGAGGGGACAGCTAATGAAAAACTGTTTTTT. The full variable domain, its missing parts supplied by reference TRBV15 and TRBJ1-4, is DAMVIQNPRYQVTQFGKPVTLSCSQTLNHNVMYWYQQKSSQAPKLLFHYYDKDFNNEADTPDNFQSRRPNTSFCFLDIRSPGLGDTAMYLCATSREGTANEKLFFGSGTQLSVL.

The CDR3 sequence: CASSLRAPLYEQYF. CDR3 nucleotide sequence: TGTGCCAGCAGCTTGAGGGCCCCTCTGTACGAGCAGTACTTC. The J gene is TRBJ2-7, the V gene TRBV5-8; D is unresolved. The germline gives CDR1 SGHTS, CDR2 YDEGEE. The ends were cut back, 1 base at V and 4 bases at J, with 12 bases in the middle. This CDR3 is 14 amino acids long.

This rearrangement joins TRBV7-2 to TRBJ2-7; 7 bases map to TRBD1. Germline V gene data show CDR1 as SGHTA and CDR2 as FQGNSA. After removal of 5 bases from V and 5 bases from J, the junction contained 15 bases not matched to a gene. The CDR3 spans 16 residues. The CDR3 sequence: CASSRISDQTGDEQYF. The CDR3 DNA reads TGTGCCAGCAGCCGAATCTCCGACCAAACAGGGGACGAGCAGTACTTC.